The 11 T cell receptor beta chains below come from one sample, sequenced in a study of metastatic and nonmetastatic thyroid tumors. No patient had received any treatment before thyroid surgery. With MiXCR, TCRdb reprocessed the PCR reads. The sample includes about 39,000 clones, around a fifth seen only once; the top ten take 15% to 20%. The sample taken for sequencing was blood. The receptors shown here come from a female donor with papillary thyroid cancer or a benign thyroid nodule (not recorded which). Some clones in this sample may be carry-over from other donors' samples.

Regarding this clone: The missing conserved phenylalanine or tryptophan at the end of this CDR3 makes a read error likely. This sequence joins TRBV20-1 and TRBJ2-3, with TRBD2 matching over 11 bases. In germline, CDR1 is DFQATT, CDR2 SNEGSKA (reference sequence). The CDR3 loop spans 15 amino acids. V lost 5 bases, J lost 0 bases, and 4 bases stayed unmatched. The CDR3 nucleotides read TGCAGTGCTGGCGGACTAGCGGGTAGCACAGATACGCAGTATCTT. It encodes CSAGGLAGSTDTQYL.

This clone showed up just a few times. This sequence joins TRBV7-2 and TRBJ2-6, with TRBD1 as a possible D gene (6 bases). CDR3 length: 16 residues. Per the germline V gene, CDR1 is SGHTA and CDR2 is FQGNSA. Trimming stripped 1 base from V and 7 bases from J, with 14 bases between. DNA of the CDR3: TGTGCCAGCAGCTTAGTGCGGACAGAGGGTGCCAACGTCCTGACTTTC. Translated: CASSLVRTEGANVLTF.

This clone has just a few counts. An end of the junction differs from the germline gene, which may be a read error. The chain couples TRBV28 to TRBJ2-7; a weak D match, TRBD2 (5 bases). The CDR3 spans 13 residues. The germline V gene has CDR1 MDHEN and CDR2 SYDVKM. The CDR3 DNA is TGTGCCAGCATGCGAGGGCCTGCCTACGATCAGTACTTC. Its protein product is CASMRGPAYDQYF.

The sample holds one count of this clone. V is TRBV20-1 and J is TRBJ2-1; D is undetermined. Per germline, CDR1 DFQATT and CDR2 SNEGSKA (reference sequence). The CDR3 is made up of 11 amino acids. V was shortened by 6 bases and J by 4 bases, with 7 bases between the two germline ends. CDR3 sequence reads: CSAKRYNEQFF. DNA of the CDR3: TGCAGTGCAAAGAGGTACAATGAGCAGTTCTTC.

The table lists this clone with many counts. The V and J genes are TRBV6-1 and TRBJ2-1; D might be TRBD2 (6 bases). The CDR3 sequence is 15 residues long. Trimming removed 1 base from V and 4 bases from J, with 11 bases in between. Germline lookup yields CDR1 MNHNS and CDR2 SASEGT. The chain's CDR3 is CASSEEEGGYNEQFF. CDR3 in DNA: TGTGCCAGCAGTGAAGAGGAGGGAGGTTACAATGAGCAGTTCTTC.

Many counts were recorded for this clone. The chain is built from TRBV7-8 and TRBJ1-1; D remains ambiguous. The CDR3 is 14 amino acids. The germline V gene encodes CDR1 SGHVS and CDR2 FQNEAQ. With 1 base removed from V and 1 base from J, the gap between germline ends came to 7 bases. The chain's CDR3 is CASSLVVWNTEAFF. DNA of the CDR3: TGTGCCAGCAGCTTAGTTGTCTGGAACACTGAAGCTTTCTTT.

This clone showed up many times. The chain carries TRBV19 and TRBJ1-1; maybe TRBD1 (5 bases). Trimming left V 5 bases short and J 4 bases short, with 14 bases between. Germline CDR1 and CDR2: LNHDA and SQIVND (reference sequence). CDR3 length: 14 amino acids. The CDR3 loop is CASSSPMGTTEAFF. CDR3 bases: TGTGCCAGTAGTTCTCCGATGGGGACCACTGAAGCTTTCTTT.

This clone occurred a few times. Lacking the conserved final phenylalanine or tryptophan, this CDR3 likely reflects a read error. V gene TRBV24-1 combines with J gene TRBJ2-1, with 7 bases that match TRBD2. Germline CDR1 KGHDR, CDR2 SFDVKD. The J segment lost 6 bases and the V segment lost 3 bases, leaving 10 bases of the junction unmatched. The CDR3 runs 16 residues. The CDR3 loop reads CATSDATSWSLNEQFL. The DNA of the CDR3 is TGTGCCACCAGTGATGCGACTAGCTGGAGTCTCAATGAGCAGTTCCTC.

This clone was detected only a few times. A much larger clone differs by one base, so this may be a read error. The rearrangement links TRBV5-1 to TRBJ2-7; D gene unclear. CDR3 size: 14 residues. Germline assignment: CDR1 SGHRS and CDR2 YFSETQ. V was shortened by 7 bases and J by 4 bases, with 18 bases between the two germline ends. Written as DNA, the CDR3 is TGCGCCAGCGGCCCGGACGAGTCCTTGTACGAGCAGTACTTC. Translation gives CASGPDESLYEQYF. Filled out from reference TRBV5-1 and TRBJ2-7, the complete variable domain reads KAGVTQTPRYLIKTRGQQVTLSCSPISGHRSVSWYQQTPGQGLQFLFEYFSETQRNKGNFPGRFSGRQFSNSRSEMNVSTLELGDSALYLCASGPDESLYEQYFGPGTRLTVT.

This clone was seen more than once but under ten times. The chain has TRBV12-3 or TRBV12-4 and TRBJ1-2, with D possibly being TRBD1 (5 bases). The CDR3 covers 17 residues. Trimming took 1 base from V and 8 from J, leaving 23 bases between them. This chain's CDR3 is CASSLGVRVFLGNGYTF. DNA for the CDR3: TGTGCCAGCAGTTTAGGGGTCAGGGTCTTTTTAGGGAACGGCTACACCTTC.

This clone has just a few counts. The chain carries TRBV28 and TRBJ2-2, with D possibly being TRBD1 (6 bases). The germline V gene encodes CDR1 MDHEN and CDR2 SYDVKM. V gave up 3 bases and J gave up 7 bases, with 15 bases separating them. This CDR3 has 15 amino acids. This chain's CDR3 is CASSFFTGYNGELFF. The CDR3 nucleotides read TGTGCCAGCAGTTTCTTTACAGGGTATAACGGGGAGCTGTTTTTT.